This TCR beta chain was identified during a study of blood T cells in healthy people across ages (dated by TCRdb to 2013 to 2016). Context from the whole study: In model experiments, template switching captured about one uniquely barcoded TCR beta cDNA molecule for every two T cells. The donors were split into four age groups: young (average roughly 15 years), middle-aged (about 40), aged (62) and long-lived (approximately 80). The study analyzed two additional independent replicas of 1 million unique cDNA reads from the same blood draw for two donors, one aged 18 to 29 and one aged 80 or older. Using deep sequencing normalized with unique cDNA molecular identifiers, the study measured how TCR beta repertoire diversity changes with age. To avoid experimental bias, donors of different ages were spread randomly across the sequencing lanes.

General study outcomes and caveats: There was a strong correlation between observed TCR beta diversity and the percentage of naive T cells measured by flow cytometry. Compared with the aged group, the long-lived group had more naive CD4+ T cells, fewer expanded clones and increased TCR diversity, suggesting age selection. Observed TCR beta diversity per million T cells fell roughly linearly with age, and a significant reduction was already apparent by age around 44. Estimates of total diversity based on one million sequenced T cells were regarded as lower bounds and as underestimates. Because donor CMV infection status was unknown, age-related changes in expanded clonotypes were potentially confounded. Conclusive comparison of naive and antigen-experienced compartments was prevented by the profiling of bulk unsorted PBMCs.

V is reduced by 1 base and J by 5 bases, leaving a spacing of 18 bases between them. The CDR3 contains 16 residues, cysteine and phenylalanine counted. The kept DNA is CDR3 alone, 48 bases in frame from the first base. The germline V gene (reference sequence) specifies LGHDT as CDR1 and YNNKEL as CDR2. The library was produced with 5' RACE. A second roughly 7 to 12 cycle PCR used a sample-barcoded 5' primer and a J-beta primer mix. A unique molecular identifier was introduced onto each TCR beta cDNA molecule by a template-switch 5' adaptor carrying 12 random nucleotides. Each sample yielded at least 2.5 million CDR3-containing paired-end reads. First-strand cDNA was synthesized from all RNA with the Mint cDNA synthesis kit, primed by a TRBC-specific oligonucleotide. After uracil-DNA glycosylase treatment, a first 18-cycle PCR used universal primers M1SS and BC2_uni_R on all cDNA. In the source study's methods: For normalization, 1 million high-quality reads were randomly selected from each sample, with every read carrying a distinct molecular identifier. Reads sharing molecular identifiers were discarded rather than binned into consensus sequences. CDR3 identification, clonotype clustering and error correction used MiTCR with a Q25 quality threshold and the strictest error-elimination algorithm. A nonparametric unseen species model with Euler transformation was used to estimate a lower bound on total TCR beta diversity. TCRdb redid the processing of the public reads, applying fastp at Q25 and MiXCR, and retained in-frame beta chains. Rows are unified per CDR3 protein, each entry keeping the most common DNA and genes. The V and J calls, along with clone size, are taken from TCRdb and not from the paper's own processing. This sample is represented by around 1,800,000 distinct CDR3 sequences; 39% of them were singletons. 23% of the sample lies in the top ten.

Systemically healthy Caucasian individuals from Russia, 35 to 50 in total and aged about 6 to 95 years, were included as donors. Each donor gave around 9.8 milliliters of peripheral blood, collected into EDTA-treated Vacutainer tubes. Ficoll-Paque density-gradient centrifugation was used to isolate PBMCs, with at least 6.5 million per sample. Trizol reagent was used to extract total RNA from the PBMCs, yielding at least 5.5 micrograms per sample. Naive CD45RAhigh/CD27high T cell percentages were measured by flow cytometry on a PBMC aliquot from every donor. This clonotype was found many times. Its antigen is currently not known. Base qualities are missing; no much larger clone stands one base away.

The chain is encoded by TRBV3-1 joined to TRBJ2-7; the D gene is perhaps TRBD1, from 5 matching bases. The TCR sequence derives from a human donor in good health. Specimen: blood. The CDR3 sequence is CASSQGLPTGRDEQYF. At the DNA level, the sequence is TGTGCCAGCAGCCAAGGCCTACCCACAGGTCGGGACGAGCAGTACTTC.